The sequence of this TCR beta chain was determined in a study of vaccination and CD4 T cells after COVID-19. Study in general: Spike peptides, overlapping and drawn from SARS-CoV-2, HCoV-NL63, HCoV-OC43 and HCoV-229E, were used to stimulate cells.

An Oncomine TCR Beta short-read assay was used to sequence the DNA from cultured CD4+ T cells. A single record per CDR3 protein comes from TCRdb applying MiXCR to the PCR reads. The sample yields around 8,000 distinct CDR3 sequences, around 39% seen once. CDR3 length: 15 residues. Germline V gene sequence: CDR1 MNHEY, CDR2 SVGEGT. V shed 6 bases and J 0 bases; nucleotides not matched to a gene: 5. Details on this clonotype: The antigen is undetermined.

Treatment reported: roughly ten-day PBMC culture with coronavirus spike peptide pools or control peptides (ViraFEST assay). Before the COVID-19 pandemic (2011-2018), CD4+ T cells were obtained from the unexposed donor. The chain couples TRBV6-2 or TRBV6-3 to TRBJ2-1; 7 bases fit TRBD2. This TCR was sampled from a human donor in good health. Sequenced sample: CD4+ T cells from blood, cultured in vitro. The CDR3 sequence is CASSLSGNSYNEQFF. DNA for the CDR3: TGTGCCAGCAGCTTGAGCGGGAACTCCTACAATGAGCAGTTCTTC.